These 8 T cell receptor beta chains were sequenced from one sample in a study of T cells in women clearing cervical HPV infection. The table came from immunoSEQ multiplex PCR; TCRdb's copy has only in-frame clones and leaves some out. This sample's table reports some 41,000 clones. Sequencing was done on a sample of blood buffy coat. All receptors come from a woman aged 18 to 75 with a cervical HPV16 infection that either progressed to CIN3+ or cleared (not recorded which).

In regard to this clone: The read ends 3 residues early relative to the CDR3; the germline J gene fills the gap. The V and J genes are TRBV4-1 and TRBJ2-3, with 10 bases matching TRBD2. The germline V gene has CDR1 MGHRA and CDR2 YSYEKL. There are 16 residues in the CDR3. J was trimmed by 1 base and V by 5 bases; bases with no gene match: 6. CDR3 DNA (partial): TGCGCCAGCAGCTCCTCCGGGACTAGCGGCACAGATACG. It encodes CASSSSGTSGTDT. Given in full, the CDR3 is CASSSSGTSGTDTQYF.

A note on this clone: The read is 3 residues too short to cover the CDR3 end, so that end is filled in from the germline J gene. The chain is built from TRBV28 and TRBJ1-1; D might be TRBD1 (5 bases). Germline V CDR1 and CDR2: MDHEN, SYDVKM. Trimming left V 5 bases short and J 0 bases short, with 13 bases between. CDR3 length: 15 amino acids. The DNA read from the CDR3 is TGTGCCAGCAGTCCGAAGGGACTTATGAACACTGAA. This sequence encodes CASSPKGLMNTE. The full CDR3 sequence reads CASSPKGLMNTEAFF.

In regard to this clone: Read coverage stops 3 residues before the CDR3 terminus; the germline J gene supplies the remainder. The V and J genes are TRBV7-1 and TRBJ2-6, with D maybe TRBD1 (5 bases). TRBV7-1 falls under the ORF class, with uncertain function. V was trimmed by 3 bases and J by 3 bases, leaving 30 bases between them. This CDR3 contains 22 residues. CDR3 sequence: CASSSISTVREVGVYGANVLTF. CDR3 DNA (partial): TGTGCCAGCAGCTCGATCTCCACCGTCAGGGAAGTTGGGGTGTATGGGGCCAACGTC.

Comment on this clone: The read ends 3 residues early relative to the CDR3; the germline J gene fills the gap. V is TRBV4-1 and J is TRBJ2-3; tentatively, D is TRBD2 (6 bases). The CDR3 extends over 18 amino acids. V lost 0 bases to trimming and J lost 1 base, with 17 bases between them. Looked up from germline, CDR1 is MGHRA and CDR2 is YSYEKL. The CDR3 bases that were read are TGCGCCAGCAGCCAAGATGGGCTAGCGAAAGGTGGCACAGATACG. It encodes CASSQDGLAKGGTDT. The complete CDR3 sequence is CASSQDGLAKGGTDTQYF.

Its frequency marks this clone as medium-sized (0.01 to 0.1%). Partial CDR3 DNA: TGTGCCAACCTGGAGGGCTCGTCTGGGAATGAG. It is translated as CANLEGSSGNE. The entire CDR3 sequence reads CANLEGSSGNEQFF. The V and J genes are TRBV2 and TRBJ2-1; possibly TRBD2 for D (6 bases). The CDR3 end is not reached by the read, which stops 3 residues before it; the germline J gene fills it in. This CDR3 is 14 amino acids long. Deletions cut 10 bases from V and 7 bases from J, with 20 bases between. The germline V gene encodes CDR1 SNHLY and CDR2 FYNNEI.

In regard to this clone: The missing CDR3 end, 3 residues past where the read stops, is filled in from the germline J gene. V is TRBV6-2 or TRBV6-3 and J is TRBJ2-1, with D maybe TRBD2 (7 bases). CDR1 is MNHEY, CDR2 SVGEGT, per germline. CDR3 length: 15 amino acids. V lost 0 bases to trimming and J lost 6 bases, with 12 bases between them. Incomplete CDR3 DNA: TGTGCCAGCAGTTACTCGGGGGGGCCGGGCAATGAG. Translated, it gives CASSYSGGPGNE. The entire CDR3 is CASSYSGGPGNEQFF.

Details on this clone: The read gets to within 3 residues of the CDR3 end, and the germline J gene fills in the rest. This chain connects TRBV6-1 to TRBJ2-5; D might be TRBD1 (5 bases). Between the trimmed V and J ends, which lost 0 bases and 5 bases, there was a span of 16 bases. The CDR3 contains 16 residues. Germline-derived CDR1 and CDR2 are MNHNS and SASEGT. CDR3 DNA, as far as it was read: TGTGCCAGCAGTGAAGCGCTTTGGGGCGCGTGGGAGACC. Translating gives CASSEALWGAWET. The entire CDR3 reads CASSEALWGAWETQYF.

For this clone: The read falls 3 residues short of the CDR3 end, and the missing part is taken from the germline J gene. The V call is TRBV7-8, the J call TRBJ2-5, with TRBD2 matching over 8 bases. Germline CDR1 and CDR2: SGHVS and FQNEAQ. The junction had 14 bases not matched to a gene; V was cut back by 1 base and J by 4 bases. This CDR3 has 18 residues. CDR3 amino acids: CASSLGRTGRGARETQYF. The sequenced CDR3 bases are TGTGCCAGCAGCTTAGGGCGCACGGGGCGGGGGGCCAGAGAGACC.